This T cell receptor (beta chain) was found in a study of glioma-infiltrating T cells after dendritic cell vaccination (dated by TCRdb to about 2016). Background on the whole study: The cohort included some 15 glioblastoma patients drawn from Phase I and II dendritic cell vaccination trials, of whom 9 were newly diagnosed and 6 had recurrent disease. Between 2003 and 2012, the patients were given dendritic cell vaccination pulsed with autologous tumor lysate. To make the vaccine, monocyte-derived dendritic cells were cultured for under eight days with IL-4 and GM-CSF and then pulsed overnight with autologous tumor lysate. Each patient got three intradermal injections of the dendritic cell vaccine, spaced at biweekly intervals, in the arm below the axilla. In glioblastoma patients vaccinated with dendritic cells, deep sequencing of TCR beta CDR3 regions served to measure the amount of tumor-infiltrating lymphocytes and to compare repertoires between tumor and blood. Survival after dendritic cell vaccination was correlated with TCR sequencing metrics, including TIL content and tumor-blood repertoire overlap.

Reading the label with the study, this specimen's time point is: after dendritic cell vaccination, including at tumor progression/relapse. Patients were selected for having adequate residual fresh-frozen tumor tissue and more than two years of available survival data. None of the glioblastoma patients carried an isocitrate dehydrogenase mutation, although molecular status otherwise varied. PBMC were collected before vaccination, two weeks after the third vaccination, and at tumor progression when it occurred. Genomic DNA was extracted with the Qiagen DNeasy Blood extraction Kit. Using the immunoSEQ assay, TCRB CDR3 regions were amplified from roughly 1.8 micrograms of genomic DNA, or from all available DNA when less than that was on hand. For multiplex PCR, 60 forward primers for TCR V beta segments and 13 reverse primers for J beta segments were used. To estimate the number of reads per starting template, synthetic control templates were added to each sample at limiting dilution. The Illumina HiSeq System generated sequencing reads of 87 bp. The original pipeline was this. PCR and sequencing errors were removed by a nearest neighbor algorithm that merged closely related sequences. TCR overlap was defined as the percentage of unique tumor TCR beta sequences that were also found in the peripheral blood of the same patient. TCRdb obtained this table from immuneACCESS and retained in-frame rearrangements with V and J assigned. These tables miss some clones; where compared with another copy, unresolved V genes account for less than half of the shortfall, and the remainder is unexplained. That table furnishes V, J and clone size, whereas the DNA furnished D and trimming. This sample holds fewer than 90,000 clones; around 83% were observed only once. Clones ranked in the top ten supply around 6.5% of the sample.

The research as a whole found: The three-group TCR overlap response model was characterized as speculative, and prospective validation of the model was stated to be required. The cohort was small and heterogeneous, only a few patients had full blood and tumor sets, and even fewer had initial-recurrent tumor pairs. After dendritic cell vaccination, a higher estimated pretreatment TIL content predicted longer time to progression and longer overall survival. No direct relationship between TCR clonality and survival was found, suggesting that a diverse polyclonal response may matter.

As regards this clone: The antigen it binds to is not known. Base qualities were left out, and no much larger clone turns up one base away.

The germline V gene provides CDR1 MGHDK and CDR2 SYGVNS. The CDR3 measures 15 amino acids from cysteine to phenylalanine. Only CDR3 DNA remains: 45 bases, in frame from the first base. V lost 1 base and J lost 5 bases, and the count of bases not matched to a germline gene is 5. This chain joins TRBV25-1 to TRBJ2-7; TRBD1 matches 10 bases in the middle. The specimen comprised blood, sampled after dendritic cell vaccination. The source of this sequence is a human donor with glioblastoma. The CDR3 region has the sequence CASSESGQGKNEQYF. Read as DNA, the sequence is TGTGCCAGCAGTGAATCGGGACAGGGGAAGAACGAGCAGTACTTC.